This T cell receptor (beta chain) was retrieved from a study of response to subunit inactivated influenza vaccine. TCRdb reprocessed the RT-PCR reads with MiXCR, giving one entry per CDR3 protein. The sample lists 450,000 to 600,000 distinct CDR3 sequences; around 7.7% were seen once. Germline V CDR1 and CDR2: SQVTM, ANQGSEA. The CDR3 totals 15 residues. V shed 2 bases and J 7 bases; nucleotides not matched to a gene: 8. The source is a man aged 45-69 years who received an inactivated influenza vaccine. J is TRBJ2-1 and V is TRBV29-1, with 10 positions matching TRBD2. The starting material was PBMCs from blood, obtained roughly 24 months after vaccination. Written as DNA, the CDR3 is TGCAGCGTTGAATCTAGCGGGGGTATTAGGAATGAGCAGTTCTTC. This translates into CSVESSGGIRNEQFF.